These T cell receptor beta chains were read from a single sample in a study of blood T cell repertoires in COVID-19. Some clones are missing from TCRdb's copy, which holds only in-frame ones; the method was immunoSEQ multiplex PCR. The sample records 160,000 or so clones, roughly nine tenths being singletons. The sequencing sample was made of peripheral blood. The receptors originated from a woman aged 70-85 years with acute or convalescent COVID-19. The CDR3 runs from the conserved cysteine through the conserved F or W. A D gene is named only where the DNA matches it firmly. Expanded clones get a size class; other rows say once, few or many, or leave the size out.

j_call d_call v_call clone_size cdr3_nt cdr3_aa
TRBJ2-7 TRBD1 TRBV7-2 few TGTGCCAGCAGCTCATCCGGGACAGACACTTACGAGCAGTACTTC CASSSSGTDTYEQYF
TRBJ1-5 - TRBV19 - TGTGCCAGTAGTTCCCATCGACAACCTAATCAGCCCCAGCATTTT CASSSHRQPNQPQHF
TRBJ1-1 - TRBV5-1 - TGCGCCAGCAGCTTGGACAGCAACACTGAAGCTTTCTTT CASSLDSNTEAFF
TRBJ2-1 - TRBV24-1 - TGTGCCACCAGTGATTCGAAGCGGCCGAGCTCCTACAATGAGCAGTTCTTC CATSDSKRPSSYNEQFF
TRBJ2-5 TRBD2 TRBV7-7 few TGTGCTAGCAGCTTAAATAGCGGGTTCCAAGAGACCCAGTACTTC CASSLNSGFQETQYF
TRBJ2-5 - TRBV6-2/TRBV6-3 - TGTGCCAGCAGTTTATGGCAGGGACAAGAGACCCAGTACTTC CASSLWQGQETQYF
TRBJ2-1 TRBD1 TRBV11-3 - TGTGCCAGCAGCTCCCGACAGGGTGGCTACAATGAGCAGTTCTTC CASSSRQGGYNEQFF
TRBJ2-1 TRBD2 TRBV28 - TGTGCCAGCAGTGCCCGGACTAGCGGGAGGTCCTACAATGAGCAGTTCTTC CASSARTSGRSYNEQFF
TRBJ1-2 - TRBV9 - TGTGCCAGCAGCGTAGGTTCCCCCCTGGCCGGCTACACCTTC CASSVGSPLAGYTF
TRBJ1-1 - TRBV19 - TGTGCCAGTAGTATGGGGACACGCCGGTTCATGAACACTGAAGCTTTCTTT CASSMGTRRFMNTEAFF
TRBJ1-2 TRBD1 TRBV10-3 - TGTGCCATCAGTGAGTACCCGGGACAGACAGTTTATGGCTACACCTTC CAISEYPGQTVYGYTF
TRBJ1-5 - TRBV3-1/TRBV3-2 - TGTGCCAGCAGCCAACTTTATAGCAATCAGCCCCAGCATTTT CASSQLYSNQPQHF
TRBJ1-1 TRBD1 TRBV6-5 - TGTGCCAGCAGTTACTCAGGGGGCTCTCGTACTGAAGCTTTCTTT CASSYSGGSRTEAFF
TRBJ1-2 - TRBV7-9 - TGTGCCAGCAGCTCCCGGGACAAGGGATATGGCTACACCTTC CASSSRDKGYGYTF
TRBJ2-1 TRBD2 TRBV7-3 - TGTGCCAGCAGCCAATTCGGGACTAGCGCCAATGAGCAGTTCTTC CASSQFGTSANEQFF
TRBJ2-3 TRBD1 TRBV30 - TGTGCCTGGACGGGACAGGGGACAGATACGCAGTATTTT CAWTGQGTDTQYF
TRBJ2-7 TRBD2 TRBV5-1 - TGCGCCAGCAGCTTGACCCGGGGGGACCGCTCCTACGAGCAGTACTTC CASSLTRGDRSYEQYF
TRBJ2-7 - TRBV29-1 - TGCAGCGTTGAAGGGGGGGACAGTTCCTACGAGCAGTACTTC CSVEGGDSSYEQYF
TRBJ1-2 TRBD1 TRBV3-1/TRBV3-2 - TGTGCCAGCAGCCCCGCCCTGGGACAGGGGACTTCTAGCTATGGCTACACCTTC CASSPALGQGTSSYGYTF
TRBJ2-3 - TRBV5-1 - TGCGCCAGCAGCTTTAGCAGAGATACGCAGTATTTT CASSFSRDTQYF
TRBJ1-1 - TRBV13 - TGTGCCAGCAGCTACCGGACAGCTAACACTGAAGCTTTCTTT CASSYRTANTEAFF